The next 4 T cell receptor beta chains were all read from a single sample in a study of beta chain features in type 1 diabetes. Every bit of the isolated RNA underwent reverse transcription, so sequencing read expressed TCRB transcripts. Repertoires were generated with immunoSEQ multiplex PCR, while TCRdb's copy carries only in-frame clones and drops some. The data show 250,000 or so clones, 25% to 30% seen once. The sample consisted of central memory CD4+ T cells from blood. The receptors were gathered from a man in his thirties or forties in good health.

This clone has a handful of counts. V gene TRBV5-1 combines with J gene TRBJ2-2; D unresolved. Trimming pared 4 bases from V and 7 bases from J, leaving 8 bases between. In germline, CDR1 is SGHRS, CDR2 YFSETQ. The CDR3 covers 12 residues. Written as DNA, the CDR3 is TGCGCCAGCAGCCCGGTGGGCGGGGAGCTGTTTTTT. Its protein is CASSPVGGELFF.

CDR3 in amino acids: CASSVRGGRETGELFF. The CDR3 DNA follows: TGTGCCAGCAGCGTACGAGGCGGGAGAGAAACCGGGGAGCTGTTTTTT. The chain employs TRBV9 and TRBJ2-2, with 7 positions matching TRBD2. Germline CDR1 reads SGDLS; CDR2 reads YYNGEE. Trimming took 1 base from V and 5 from J; bases not matched to a gene: 8. CDR3 length equals 16 residues.

Only a few counts were recorded for this clone. V usage is TRBV28 and J usage is TRBJ1-5, with a tentative D call TRBD1 (5 bases). This CDR3 comprises 14 residues. Germline V gene lookup returns CDR1 MDHEN and CDR2 SYDVKM. With 2 bases removed from V and 7 bases from J, the gap between germline ends came to 12 bases. The DNA for the CDR3 is TGTGCCAGCAGTTTAGGGGGAGAGAGCCAGCCCCAGCATTTT. It codes for CASSLGGESQPQHF. Full variable domain (remainder filled in from reference TRBV28 and TRBJ1-5): DVKVTQSSRYLVKRTGEKVFLECVQDMDHENMFWYRQDPGLGLRLIYFSYDVKMKEKGDIPEGYSVSREKKERFSLILESASTNQTSMYLCASSLGGESQPQHFGDGTRLSIL.

V and J are TRBV30 and TRBJ2-1; no clear D gene. The CDR3 spans 11 residues. The ends were cut back, 1 base at V and 12 bases at J, with 10 bases in the middle. Per the germline V gene, CDR1 is GTSNPN and CDR2 is SVGIG (reference sequence). The CDR3 nucleotides read TGTGCCTGGAGTGGGGTGAGTTGGCAGTTCTTC. Residues: CAWSGVSWQFF. Using reference TRBV30 and TRBJ2-1 for the parts outside the CDR3, the full variable domain is SQTIHQWPATLVQPVGSPLSLECTVEGTSNPNLYWYRQAAGRGLQLLFYSVGIGQISSEVPQNLSASRPQDRQFILSSKKLLLSDSGFYLCAWSGVSWQFFGPGTRLTVL.